What follows are 16 T cell receptor beta chains derived from one specimen sequenced in a study of blood T cell repertoires in COVID-19. Sequencing was performed with immunoSEQ multiplex PCR; in TCRdb, only in-frame clones are kept and a portion is missing. In the table there are hundreds of thousands of clones, roughly 87% of which are singletons. The sample was peripheral blood. These receptors originate from a woman in her fifties or sixties who had recovered from COVID-19.

On this clone: The identical CDR3 is also encoded by other nucleotide sequences in the sample. The chain combines TRBV25-1 with TRBJ1-1; D ambiguous. This CDR3 region has 13 residues. Germline V CDR1 and CDR2: MGHDK, SYGVNS. V was cut by 3 bases and J by 0 bases, with 5 bases left in between. CDR3 DNA: TGTGCCAGCAGTGATCGAGTGAACACTGAAGCTTTCTTT. It codes for CASSDRVNTEAFF.

The V gene is TRBV19, the J gene TRBJ1-1; D gene uncertain. V lost 5 bases and J 5 bases, leaving 12 bases between the germline ends. The length of the CDR3 is 13 residues. Germline CDR1 is LNHDA and CDR2 is SQIVND (reference sequence). The CDR3 region has the DNA TGTGCCAGTAGTCCGAGTCCCGGGACTGAAGCTTTCTTT. This encodes CASSPSPGTEAFF.

This clone was seen just once. V and J are TRBV5-1 and TRBJ2-3; 9 nucleotides line up with TRBD2. Trimming took 6 bases from V and 0 from J; bases not matched to a gene: 2. The CDR3 has 14 residues. Germline V CDR1 and CDR2: SGHRS, YFSETQ. DNA for the CDR3: TGCGCCAGCACCGGGACTAGCAGCACAGATACGCAGTATTTT. It translates to CASTGTSSTDTQYF.

J is TRBJ2-5 and V is TRBV3-1 (or the pseudogene TRBV3-2), with 11 bases identical to TRBD2. The V gene end was trimmed by 0 bases and the J gene end by 5 bases; junction bases not matched to a gene: 5. Germline V gene data show CDR1 as LGHDT and CDR2 as YNNKEL (reference sequence). The CDR3 spans 16 residues. Written as DNA, the CDR3 is TGTGCCAGCAGCCAAGAAAGGTCTAGCGGGGGGGAGACCCAGTACTTC. It is translated as CASSQERSSGGETQYF.

The V call is TRBV29-1, the J call TRBJ1-2, with 8 bases fitting TRBD1. The CDR3 consists of 14 residues. CDR1 and CDR2 from the germline V gene are SQVTM and ANQGSEA. Unmatched junction bases numbered 10, after V lost 5 bases and J lost 5 bases. CDR3 in DNA: TGCAGCGTTTCCTCCCAGGGGGCTCGGTATGGCTACACCTTC. The encoded protein is CSVSSQGARYGYTF.

J is TRBJ1-1 and V is TRBV27, with D hard to call. CDR1 and CDR2 (germline): MNHEY, SMNVEV (reference sequence). Deletions cut 8 bases from V and 8 bases from J, with 15 bases between. The CDR3 has 12 amino acids. The CDR3 DNA is TGTGCCAGCGGGGTGAGGGCGGCAGAAGCTTTCTTT. Amino acids: CASGVRAAEAFF.

The V call is TRBV24-1, the J call TRBJ1-1; D not certain. The CDR3 contains 14 residues. Germline lookup yields CDR1 KGHDR and CDR2 SFDVKD. Trimming took off 3 bases at V and 1 base at J, with 8 bases between the two ends. The CDR3 region has the DNA TGTGCCACCAGTGATGCCCCAGGGAACACTGAAGCTTTCTTT. Amino acids: CATSDAPGNTEAFF.

Notes on this clone: At one of its ends the junction is not consistent with the germline gene, which may arise from a read error. The chain links TRBV20-1 to TRBJ2-7, with TRBD2 matching over 10 bases. The CDR3 contains 18 residues. CDR1 DFQATT and CDR2 SNEGSKA come from the germline V gene (reference sequence). CDR3 protein: CSASRTSGRWGAPSEQYF. The CDR3 DNA reads TGCAGCGCTAGTAGGACTAGCGGTCGATGGGGGGCTCCTTCCGAGCAGTACTTC.

V and J are TRBV5-6 and TRBJ1-2; 8 bases align to TRBD1. This CDR3 has 14 residues. The germline V gene has CDR1 SGHDT and CDR2 YYEEEE. V dropped 0 bases and J dropped 7; count of bases not matched to a gene: 5. CDR3 coding DNA: TGTGCCAGCAGCTTGGCGACAGGGGTTGTTGGCTACACCTTC. Translated, it gives CASSLATGVVGYTF.

The CDR3 sequence: CASSTSGSDSYEQYF. DNA for the CDR3: TGTGCCAGCAGCACTAGCGGGAGCGACTCCTACGAGCAGTACTTC. The rearrangement links TRBV5-4 to TRBJ2-7, with 11 positions matching TRBD2. Germline V gives CDR1 SGHNT, CDR2 YYREEE (reference sequence). CDR3 length equals 15 residues. V shed 4 bases, J shed 0 bases, and the junction held 3 bases outside the gene matches.

J is TRBJ2-1 and V is TRBV6-2 or TRBV6-3; D perhaps matches TRBD1 (6 bases). The germline CDR1 and CDR2 sequences are MNHEY and SVGEGT. Trimming took 0 bases from V and 9 from J, leaving 12 bases between them. This CDR3 is built from 14 residues. The CDR3 DNA reads as TGTGCCAGCAGTTACTCCCCGGGACACGGTGAGCAGTTCTTC. It specifies CASSYSPGHGEQFF.

This rearrangement joins TRBV27 to TRBJ2-5; 10 nucleotides line up with TRBD2. Matching the DNA end better, TRBJ2-7 makes the J call doubtful. CDR3 length: 16 amino acids. Germline CDR1 MNHEY, CDR2 SMNVEV (reference sequence). Here the CDR3 reads CASSPDPGLASYEQYF. Written as DNA, the CDR3 is TGTGCCAGCAGTCCGGATCCGGGACTAGCGAGCTACGAGCAGTACTTC.

The chain links TRBV6-7 to TRBJ1-5; the match to TRBD1 covers 8 bases. Being an ORF, TRBV6-7 has a function that is uncertain. V lost 7 bases, J lost 6 bases, and 11 bases stayed unmatched. CDR3 length: 15 amino acids. The chain's CDR3 is CASIRGQGSCQPQHF. DNA for the CDR3: TGTGCCAGCATTCGCGGACAGGGAAGTTGTCAGCCCCAGCATTTT.

The chain employs TRBV6-6 and TRBJ1-2; D might be TRBD1 (5 bases). The CDR3 contains 14 residues. Germline V CDR1 and CDR2: MNHNY, SVGAGI (reference sequence). V was cut by 7 bases and J by 0 bases, with 12 bases left in between. The CDR3 loop is CASTPTESNYGYTF. The CDR3 DNA is TGTGCCAGCACCCCGACAGAGTCTAACTATGGCTACACCTTC.

CDR3 nucleotide sequence: TGCGCCAGCCCTGAGGAACTTAATTCACCCCTCCACTTT. Its protein product is CASPEELNSPLHF. The genes are TRBV4-1 and TRBJ1-6; D is uncertain. This CDR3 is 13 amino acids long. V was cut by 8 bases and J by 6 bases, with 11 bases left in between. Germline V gene lookup returns CDR1 MGHRA and CDR2 YSYEKL.

This chain uses TRBV30 with TRBJ2-3; 9 positions match TRBD1. V lost 4 bases to trimming and J lost 5 bases; unmatched junction nucleotides: 7. CDR3 length equals 14 residues. Per germline, CDR1 GTSNPN and CDR2 SVGIG (reference sequence). The CDR3 DNA reads TGTGCCTGGACCCTACAGGGGGCACGAGATACGCAGTATTTT. Its protein is CAWTLQGARDTQYF.